The present entry profiles one TCR beta chain with its context. The CDR3 contains 18 residues. V shed 3 bases and J 2 bases; nucleotides not matched to a gene: 12. Germline V gene lookup returns CDR1 LGHNA and CDR2 YSLEER. The entry originates in a study of shared clonotypes between healthy human individuals. Terminally differentiated effector memory CD45RA+ cells were excluded by CCR7 positive selection of CD45RO-negative cells. TCRdb's table, derived via immunoSEQ multiplex PCR, lists solely in-frame clones and lacks some. Of almost 700,000 clones in the sample, under 95% were seen once. The sequencing sample was made of naive CD8+ T cells sorted from blood. J is TRBJ2-7 and V is TRBV4-3; 11 nucleotides align to TRBD2. The sequence was obtained from a young man in good health. Here the CDR3 reads CASSQDKVAGGLTYEQYF. The CDR3 region has the DNA TGCGCCAGCAGCCAGGATAAAGTAGCGGGAGGGCTCACCTACGAGCAGTACTTC.